The table lists the clone carrying this T cell receptor beta chain with a count of one. The record originates from a study of blood T cell repertoires in COVID-19. The wider study: There were acute and convalescent COVID-19 samples, and they came from the United States, Italy and Spain. Sources were T cells, B-cell-depleted T cells, or PBMCs; the material itself was cDNA or gDNA.

CDR3 size: 12 residues. Trimming took 3 bases from V and 11 from J, leaving 14 bases between them. CDR1 is SGHDT, CDR2 YYEEEE, per germline. TCRdb keeps only in-frame clones here, not all; method: immunoSEQ multiplex PCR. The repertoire includes roughly 280,000 clones, over 85% of them detected once, and less than 2% sits in the top ten. The sample consisted of PBMCs or T cells enriched from blood (not recorded which). This clonotype was sampled from an older woman who had recovered from COVID-19. J is TRBJ1-2 and V is TRBV5-6; D perhaps matches TRBD1 (5 bases). Here the CDR3 DNA reads TGTGCCAGCAGCTGGGGGGACGGTTTATACACCTTC. It specifies CASSWGDGLYTF.